The 10 T cell receptor beta chains below all came from one sample that was sequenced in a study of radiation and T cells in renal cell carcinoma. This sample's time point: blood 4 weeks post-SBRT, at nephrectomy. Sample treatment: 15 Gy SBRT to primary tumor, nephrectomy 4 weeks later. Some clones are missing from TCRdb's copy, which holds only in-frame ones; the method was immunoSEQ multiplex PCR. This repertoire shows around 78,000 clones, 89% found once; its top ten account for more than 4.5%. Sequences were derived from blood, sampled from a patient whose treatment included radiotherapy and nephrectomy. These TCRs come from a woman between 65 and 79 years old with renal cell carcinoma.

CDR3 coding DNA: TGTGCCAGCAGTTTCACAGGGGGTCGTGGCTACACCTTC. It yields the protein CASSFTGGRGYTF. This chain links TRBV27 with TRBJ1-2; 8 bases are shared with TRBD1. Trimming cost V 3 bases and J 7 bases; bases outside gene matches: 4. CDR1 is MNHEY, CDR2 SMNVEV, per germline (reference sequence). The CDR3 has 13 residues.

This rearrangement joins TRBV7-2 to TRBJ2-3, with TRBD2 identical over 9 bases. Germline assignment: CDR1 SGHTA and CDR2 FQGNSA. The CDR3 sequence is 16 residues long. After removal of 7 bases from V and 8 bases from J, the junction contained 16 bases not matched to a gene. The CDR3 DNA follows: TGTGCCAGCATCCTTTCCCCCGGCGGGGGGGCCGGTACGCAGTATTTT. Its protein is CASILSPGGGAGTQYF. Complete variable domain (other parts from reference TRBV7-2 and TRBJ2-3): GAGVSQSPSNKVTEKGKDVELRCDPISGHTALYWYRQSLGQGLEFLIYFQGNSAPDKSGLPSDRFSAERTGGSVSTLTIQRTQQEDSAVYLCASILSPGGGAGTQYFGPGTRLTVL.

The chain uses TRBV5-4 and TRBJ2-7, with 10 bases aligning to TRBD1. The trim removed 5 bases at V and 2 bases at J, leaving 7 bases unmatched. The CDR3 totals 15 residues. Germline lookup yields CDR1 SGHNT and CDR2 YYREEE (reference sequence). The CDR3 loop is CASRPQGQGTYEQYF. The CDR3 region has the DNA TGTGCCAGCAGGCCACAGGGACAGGGGACCTACGAGCAGTACTTC.

J is TRBJ1-6 and V is TRBV30; D is perhaps TRBD1 (6 bases). This CDR3 has 16 residues. The V gene lost 4 bases and the J gene lost 6 bases, with 19 bases spanning the gap. Germline V lookup: CDR1 GTSNPN, CDR2 SVGIG (reference sequence). Here the CDR3 reads CAWTVQGPNSNSPLHF. The CDR3 DNA is TGTGCCTGGACCGTACAGGGCCCAAACTCTAATTCACCCCTCCACTTT.

The genes are TRBV9 and TRBJ2-2; D ambiguous. Germline loops: CDR1 SGDLS, CDR2 YYNGEE. CDR3 length: 16 residues. Trimming removed 0 bases from V and 2 bases from J, with 11 bases in between. This chain's CDR3 is CASSVGGRINTGELFF. In DNA form, the CDR3 reads TGTGCCAGCAGCGTAGGAGGAAGGATCAACACCGGGGAGCTGTTTTTT.

The chain joins TRBV5-6 to TRBJ2-3, with 7 bases aligning to TRBD1. This CDR3 region has 15 residues. CDR1 is SGHDT, CDR2 YYEEEE, per germline. Unmatched junction bases numbered 6, after V lost 2 bases and J lost 3 bases. The CDR3 region has the DNA TGTGCCAGCAGCTTCAGGGGGTTCGGGACAGATACGCAGTATTTT. Its protein product is CASSFRGFGTDTQYF. The whole variable domain, remainder taken from reference TRBV5-6 and TRBJ2-3, is DAGVTQSPTHLIKTRGQQVTLRCSPKSGHDTVSWYQQALGQGPQFIFQYYEEEERQRGNFPDRFSGHQFPNYSSELNVNALLLGDSALYLCASSFRGFGTDTQYFGPGTRLTVL.

This rearrangement joins TRBV4-2 to TRBJ2-1; D is perhaps TRBD1 (5 bases). CDR3 size: 17 residues. The germline V and J ends were trimmed by 4 bases and 6 bases, with 22 bases remaining between them. From germline, CDR1 is LGHNA and CDR2 YNFKEQ. The CDR3 reads CASSPNPPNQGANEQFF. The CDR3 DNA reads as TGTGCCAGCAGCCCAAACCCTCCTAACCAAGGGGCCAATGAGCAGTTCTTC.

The chain employs TRBV9 and TRBJ1-2, with 8 bases that match TRBD1. CDR1 SGDLS and CDR2 YYNGEE come from the germline V gene. The CDR3 extends over 15 amino acids. V lost 3 bases to trimming and J lost 4 bases; unmatched junction nucleotides: 8. The DNA for the CDR3 is TGTGCCAGCAGCGCCCAGACAGGGGCGGGCTATGGCTACACCTTC. Protein product: CASSAQTGAGYGYTF.

The J gene is TRBJ1-6, the V gene TRBV6-5; D is ambiguous. From germline, CDR1 is MNHEY and CDR2 SVGAGI. This CDR3 is 15 amino acids long. Trimming cost V 6 bases and J 7 bases, with 16 bases left between them. The CDR3 nucleotides are TGTGCCAGCAGCCCCGAGGTCTCCGGGAATTCACCCCTCCACTTT. Protein sequence: CASSPEVSGNSPLHF.

The rearrangement links TRBV14 to TRBJ2-1; D call uncertain. The CDR3 has 13 residues. V shed 8 bases and J shed 5 bases, with 13 bases lying between them. Germline V CDR1 and CDR2: SGHDN, FVKESK. The CDR3 spells CASRRVGNNEQFF. In nucleotides, the CDR3 is TGTGCCAGCCGACGCGTGGGGAACAATGAGCAGTTCTTC.